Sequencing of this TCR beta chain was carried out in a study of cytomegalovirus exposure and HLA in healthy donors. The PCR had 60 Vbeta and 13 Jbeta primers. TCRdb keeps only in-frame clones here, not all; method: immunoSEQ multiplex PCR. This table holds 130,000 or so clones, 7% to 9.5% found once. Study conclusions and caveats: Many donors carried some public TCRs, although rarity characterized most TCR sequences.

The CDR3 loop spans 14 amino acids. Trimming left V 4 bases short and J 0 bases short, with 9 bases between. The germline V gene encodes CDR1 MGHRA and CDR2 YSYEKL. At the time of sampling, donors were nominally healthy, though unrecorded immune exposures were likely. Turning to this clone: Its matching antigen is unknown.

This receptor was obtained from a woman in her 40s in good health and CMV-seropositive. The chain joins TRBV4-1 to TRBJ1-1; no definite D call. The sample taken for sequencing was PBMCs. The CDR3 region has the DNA TGCGCCAGCAGCCTCCCACAGTTGAACACTGAAGCTTTCTTT. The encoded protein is CASSLPQLNTEAFF.